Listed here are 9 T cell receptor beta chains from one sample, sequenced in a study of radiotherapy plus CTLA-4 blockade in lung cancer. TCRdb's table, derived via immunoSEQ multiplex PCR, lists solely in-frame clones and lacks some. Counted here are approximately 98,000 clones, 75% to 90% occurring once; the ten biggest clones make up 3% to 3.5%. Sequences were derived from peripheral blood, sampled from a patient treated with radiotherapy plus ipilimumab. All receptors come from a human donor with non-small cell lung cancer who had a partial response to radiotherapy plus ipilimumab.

Here the CDR3 reads CASSGTGGEQYF. As DNA, the CDR3 is TGTGCCAGCAGTGGCACAGGGGGTGAGCAGTACTTC. The genes are TRBV2 and TRBJ2-7; the match to TRBD1 covers 8 bases. Germline lookup yields CDR1 SNHLY and CDR2 FYNNEI. The junction had 3 bases not matched to a gene; V was cut back by 4 bases and J by 7 bases. This CDR3 contains 12 residues.

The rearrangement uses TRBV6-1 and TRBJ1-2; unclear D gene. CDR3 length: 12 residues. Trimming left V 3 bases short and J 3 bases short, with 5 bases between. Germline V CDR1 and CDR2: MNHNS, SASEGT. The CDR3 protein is CASSEQDYGYTF. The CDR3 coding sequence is TGTGCCAGCAGTGAGCAGGACTATGGCTACACCTTC.

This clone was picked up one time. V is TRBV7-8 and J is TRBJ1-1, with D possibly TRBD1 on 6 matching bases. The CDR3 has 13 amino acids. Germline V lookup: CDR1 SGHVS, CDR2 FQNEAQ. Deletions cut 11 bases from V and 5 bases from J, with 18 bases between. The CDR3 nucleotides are TGTGCCGGCAATTTAGGGGGTCATACTGAAGCTTTCTTT. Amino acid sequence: CAGNLGGHTEAFF.

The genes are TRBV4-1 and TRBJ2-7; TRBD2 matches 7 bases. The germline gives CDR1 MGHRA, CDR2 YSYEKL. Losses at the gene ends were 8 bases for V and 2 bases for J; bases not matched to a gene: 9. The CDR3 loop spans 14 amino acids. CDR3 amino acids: CASSTGTTTYEQYF. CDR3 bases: TGCGCCAGCTCCACCGGGACTACAACCTACGAGCAGTACTTC.

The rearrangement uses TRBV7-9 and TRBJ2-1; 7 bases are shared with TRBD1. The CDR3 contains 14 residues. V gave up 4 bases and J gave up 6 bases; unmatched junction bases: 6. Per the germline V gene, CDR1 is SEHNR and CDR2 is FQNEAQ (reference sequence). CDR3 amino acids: CASSSDRAGNEQFF. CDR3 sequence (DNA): TGTGCCAGCAGCTCTGACAGGGCGGGCAATGAGCAGTTCTTC.

DNA for the CDR3: TGTGCCAGCAGCTTAGGGGGGTCTAGCGGGAGGATTTCCTACAATGAGCAGTTCTTC. It is translated as CASSLGGSSGRISYNEQFF. The V gene is TRBV7-8, the J gene TRBJ2-1, with 11 positions matching TRBD2. The V and J ends lost 1 base and 1 base, in that order; junction bases with no gene match: 9. The germline V gene encodes CDR1 SGHVS and CDR2 FQNEAQ. CDR3 length equals 19 residues.

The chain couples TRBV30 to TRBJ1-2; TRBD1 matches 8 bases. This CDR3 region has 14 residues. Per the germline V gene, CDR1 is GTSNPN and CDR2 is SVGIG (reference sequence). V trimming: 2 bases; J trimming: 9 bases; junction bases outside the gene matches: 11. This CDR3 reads CAWSSPDRVQSYTF. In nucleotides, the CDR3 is TGTGCCTGGAGTAGCCCGGACAGGGTGCAAAGCTACACCTTC.

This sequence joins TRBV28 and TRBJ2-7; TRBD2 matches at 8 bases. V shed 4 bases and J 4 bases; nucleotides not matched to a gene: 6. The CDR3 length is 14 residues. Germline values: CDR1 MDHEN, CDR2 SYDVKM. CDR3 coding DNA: TGTGCCAGCAGTTCCTTAGCGGGAAAGTACGAGCAGTACTTC. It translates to CASSSLAGKYEQYF. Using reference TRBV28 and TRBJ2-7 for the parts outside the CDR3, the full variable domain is DVKVTQSSRYLVKRTGEKVFLECVQDMDHENMFWYRQDPGLGLRLIYFSYDVKMKEKGDIPEGYSVSREKKERFSLILESASTNQTSMYLCASSSLAGKYEQYFGPGTRLTVT.

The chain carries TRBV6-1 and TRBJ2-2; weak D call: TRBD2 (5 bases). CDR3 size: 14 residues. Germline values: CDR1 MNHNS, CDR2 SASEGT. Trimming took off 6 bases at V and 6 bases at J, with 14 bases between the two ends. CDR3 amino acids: CASSTGGFSGELFF. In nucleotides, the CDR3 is TGTGCCAGCAGCACTGGAGGTTTTTCCGGGGAGCTGTTTTTT.